Listed here is a single T cell receptor (beta chain). It has no known antigen specificity. A read error may account for a junction end that differs from germline. The study deep-sequenced TCR repertoires of sorted CD4+ and CD8+ blood T cells from severe aplastic anemia patients and healthy subjects. Ficoll-Paque density gradient centrifugation was used to isolate peripheral blood mononuclear cells. Before DNA was extracted, CD4+ and CD8+ T cells were sorted using either FACS or magnetic beads. The CDR3 runs 12 amino acids, cysteine and phenylalanine included. Only the CDR3 region is kept as DNA, spanning 36 bases read in frame from base 1. Sequences LNHNV (CDR1) and YYDKDF (CDR2) are obtained from the germline V gene (reference sequence). The data belong to a study of CD8+CD57+ T cells in acquired aplastic anemia (dated by TCRdb to the late 2010s). With respect to the entire study: DNA extracted from sorted CD4+ and CD8+ cells had a mean of roughly 3.4 ug, with a range of about 0.18 to 27.4 ug. Mean read counts for healthy donor samples were 10 million to 10.8 million for CD4+ cells and some 11 million for CD8+ cells. Broad study findings and their caveats: No significant difference in CD8+ Simpson's diversity was found between patients and healthy controls (P=0.060). Around 27 CD8+ CDR3 sequences were found in both patients and controls but appeared to be highly expressed in patients and within the immunodominant clones of the patients.

Genomic DNA was used as template for profiling of TCR beta VDJ combinations and CDR3 sequences. An Illumina HiSeq 2000 was used for TCR repertoire sequencing. In the original analysis: TRBV/TRBJ rearrangement plots, CDR3 size and DJ length profiles, and Simpson's diversity index were used to assess repertoires. The most abundant DNA sequence in the deep sequencing data was taken as the immunodominant clone. CDR3 amino acid sequences were checked for sharing between subjects and were compared against published repertoires and the VDJdb database. The raw public data were reprocessed by TCRdb itself: fastp quality trimming at Q25, MiXCR clonotype calling, in-frame beta chains only. Entries are consolidated by CDR3 protein sequence, retaining the most common genes and DNA. TCRdb assigned the V and J calls; the authors' analysis was not used. The sample contains roughly 130,000 distinct CDR3 sequences, 48% of them found a single time. In total, the top ten clones hold roughly 2.5% of the sample.

The material sequenced was sorted CD4+, CD8+, or CD8+CD57+ T cells (not recorded which) from PBMCs. This sequence originates from a human donor in good health, serving as a control. The sequence is built from TRBV15 and TRBJ2-3; TRBD1 is possibly the D segment (5 matching bases). Here is the DNA: TGTGCCACCAGCAGAGACGCCACAGGCCGGAATTTT. Protein translation: CATSRDATGRNF. Supplemented by the reference TRBV15 and TRBJ2-3 proteins around the CDR3, the complete variable domain is DAMVIQNPRYQVTQFGKPVTLSCSQTLNHNVMYWYQQKSSQAPKLLFHYYDKDFNNEADTPDNFQSRRPNTSFCFLDIRSPGLGDTAMYLCATSRDATGRNFGPGTRLTVL.